Presented here are 8 T cell receptor beta chains from one specimen sequenced in a study of T cell repertoires in cytomegalovirus infection. TCRdb re-derived calls from the reads in MiXCR, one entry per CDR3 protein. This repertoire shows approximately 700,000 distinct CDR3 sequences, 35% to 45% found once; its top ten account for about 2.8%. The sample consisted of PBMCs. The receptor source for this set is a human donor in good health (CMV status not recorded). Some clones in this sample may be carry-over from other donors' samples.

This clonotype was observed once. The genes are TRBV28 and TRBJ1-1; no reliable D call. The CDR3 has 14 amino acids. In germline, CDR1 is MDHEN, CDR2 SYDVKM. Trimming removed 2 bases from V and 4 bases from J, with 11 bases in between. The CDR3 nucleotides are TGTGCCAGCAGTTTAAGGGCGCCTAGCACTGAAGCTTTCTTT. Translating gives CASSLRAPSTEAFF.

This clonotype was detected ten times or more. V and J are TRBV7-8 and TRBJ2-7; the match to TRBD2 covers 7 bases. Germline V lookup: CDR1 SGHVS, CDR2 FQNEAQ. With V trimmed by 5 bases and J by 5 bases, 3 bases remained unmatched. This CDR3 has 12 amino acids. The CDR3 region has the DNA TGTGCCAGCAGCCTGAGCGGGAACGAGCAGTACTTC. Protein sequence: CASSLSGNEQYF.

As for this clonotype: The junction and the germline gene differ at one end; a read error may be behind it. The chain combines TRBV6-8 with TRBJ2-7, with D unclear. The CDR3 loop spans 14 amino acids. CDR1 and CDR2 from the germline V gene are MNHGY and SAAAGT. The CDR3 reads CASSYSKVAFEQYF. CDR3 sequence (DNA): TGTGCCAGCAGCTACTCGAAGGTAGCTTTCGAGCAGTACTTC.

A note on this clonotype: An end of the junction does not agree with germline; a read error may underlie this. V and J are TRBV28 and TRBJ1-2; D is perhaps TRBD1 (5 bases). The CDR3 is 14 residues long. Germline-derived CDR1 and CDR2 are MDHEN and SYDVKM. This chain's CDR3 is CAGSFPARAKGYTF. CDR3 bases: TGTGCCGGCAGTTTCCCTGCCAGGGCGAAAGGCTACACCTTC.

A single count supports this clonotype. This chain uses TRBV29-1 with TRBJ2-1, with D possibly called TRBD1 or TRBD2 (5 bases each). The germline V and J ends were trimmed by 7 bases and 9 bases, with 19 bases remaining between them. CDR3 length: 13 residues. Germline V CDR1 and CDR2: SQVTM, ANQGSEA. The CDR3 spells CSGGTGALFEQFF. In DNA, the CDR3 is TGCAGCGGAGGTACCGGGGCTTTGTTTGAGCAGTTCTTC.

The rearrangement uses TRBV5-1 and TRBJ1-6; 10 nucleotides line up with TRBD1. Germline V gives CDR1 SGHRS, CDR2 YFSETQ. The CDR3 totals 15 residues. After removal of 0 bases from V and 8 bases from J, the junction contained 2 bases not matched to a gene. CDR3 nucleotides: TGCGCCAGCAGCTTGGCCGGACAGGGGGATTCACCCCTCCACTTT. It is translated as CASSLAGQGDSPLHF.

The chain is built from TRBV6-1 and TRBJ1-4; weak D call: TRBD1 (6 bases). Germline values: CDR1 MNHNS, CDR2 SASEGT. The CDR3 spans 14 residues. Trimming removed 7 bases at V and 3 bases at J, with 12 bases between. CDR3 sequence (DNA): TGTGCCAGCACCTTGACAGGTCCTAATGAAAAACTGTTTTTT. Protein: CASTLTGPNEKLFF.

The chain employs TRBV6-1 and TRBJ1-3; a weak D match, TRBD1 (5 bases). Trimming removed 6 bases from V and 4 bases from J, with 13 bases in between. CDR3 length: 14 amino acids. The germline V gene has CDR1 MNHNS and CDR2 SASEGT. In DNA form, the CDR3 reads TGTGCCAGCAGAACCCTAGGGACGGGAAACACCATATATTTT. Its translation is CASRTLGTGNTIYF.